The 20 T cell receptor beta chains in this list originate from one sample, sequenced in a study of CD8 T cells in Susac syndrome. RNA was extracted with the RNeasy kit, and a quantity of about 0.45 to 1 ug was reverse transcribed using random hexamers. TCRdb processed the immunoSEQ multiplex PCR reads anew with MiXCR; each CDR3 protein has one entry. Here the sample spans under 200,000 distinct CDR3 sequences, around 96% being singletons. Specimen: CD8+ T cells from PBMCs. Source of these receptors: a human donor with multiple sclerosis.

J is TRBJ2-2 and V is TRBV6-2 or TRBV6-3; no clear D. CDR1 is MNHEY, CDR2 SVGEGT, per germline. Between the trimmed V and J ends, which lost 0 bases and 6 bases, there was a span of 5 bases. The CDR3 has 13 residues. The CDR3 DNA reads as TGTGCCAGCAGTTACTCGATTGCCGGGGAGCTGTTTTTT. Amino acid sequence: CASSYSIAGELFF.

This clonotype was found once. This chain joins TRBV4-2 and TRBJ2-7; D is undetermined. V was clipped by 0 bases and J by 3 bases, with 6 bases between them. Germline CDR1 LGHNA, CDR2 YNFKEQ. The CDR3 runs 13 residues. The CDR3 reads CASSQEGSYEQYF. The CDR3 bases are TGTGCCAGCAGCCAAGAGGGTAGCTACGAGCAGTACTTC.

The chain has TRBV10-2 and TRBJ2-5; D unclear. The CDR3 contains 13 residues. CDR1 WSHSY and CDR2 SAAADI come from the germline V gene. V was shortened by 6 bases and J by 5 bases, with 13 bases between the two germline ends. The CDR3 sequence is CASRDHQSETQYF. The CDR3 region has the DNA TGCGCCAGCAGGGACCATCAATCGGAGACCCAGTACTTC.

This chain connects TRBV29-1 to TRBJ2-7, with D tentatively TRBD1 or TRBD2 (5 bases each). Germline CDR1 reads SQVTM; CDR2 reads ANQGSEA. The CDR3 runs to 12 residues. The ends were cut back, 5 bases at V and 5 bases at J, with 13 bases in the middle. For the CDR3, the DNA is TGCAGCGTTTTGTCGGGGCGCCACGAGCAGTACTTC. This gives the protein CSVLSGRHEQYF.

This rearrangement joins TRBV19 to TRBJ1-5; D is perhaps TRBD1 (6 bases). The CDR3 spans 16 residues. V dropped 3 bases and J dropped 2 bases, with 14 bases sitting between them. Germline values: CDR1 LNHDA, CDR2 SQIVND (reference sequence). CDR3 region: CASSIGAGVGNQPQHF. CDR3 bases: TGTGCCAGTAGTATCGGGGCAGGGGTCGGCAATCAGCCCCAGCATTTT.

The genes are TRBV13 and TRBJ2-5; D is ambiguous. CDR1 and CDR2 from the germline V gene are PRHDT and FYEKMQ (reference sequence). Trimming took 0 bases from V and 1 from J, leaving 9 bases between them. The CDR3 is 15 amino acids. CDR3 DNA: TGTGCCAGCAGCTTAGGGCTGGACCTCCAAGAGACCCAGTACTTC. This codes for CASSLGLDLQETQYF.

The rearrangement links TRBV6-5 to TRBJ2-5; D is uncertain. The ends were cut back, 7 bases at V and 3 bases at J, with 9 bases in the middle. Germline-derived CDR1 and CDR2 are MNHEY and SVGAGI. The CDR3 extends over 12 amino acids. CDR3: CASMGSEETQYF. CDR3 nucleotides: TGTGCCAGCATGGGGTCGGAAGAGACCCAGTACTTC.

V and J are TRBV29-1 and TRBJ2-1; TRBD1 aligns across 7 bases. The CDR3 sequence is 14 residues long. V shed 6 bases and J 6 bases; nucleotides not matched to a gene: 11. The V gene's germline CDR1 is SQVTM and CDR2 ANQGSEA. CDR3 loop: CSVHRDRNFNEQFF. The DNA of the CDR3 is TGCAGCGTACACCGGGACAGAAATTTCAATGAGCAGTTCTTC.

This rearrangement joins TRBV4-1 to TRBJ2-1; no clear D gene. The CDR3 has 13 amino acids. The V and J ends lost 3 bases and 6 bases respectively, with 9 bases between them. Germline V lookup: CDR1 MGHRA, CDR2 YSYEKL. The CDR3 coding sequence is TGCGCCAGCAGCCACCAATCGGGCAATGAGCAGTTCTTC. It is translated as CASSHQSGNEQFF.

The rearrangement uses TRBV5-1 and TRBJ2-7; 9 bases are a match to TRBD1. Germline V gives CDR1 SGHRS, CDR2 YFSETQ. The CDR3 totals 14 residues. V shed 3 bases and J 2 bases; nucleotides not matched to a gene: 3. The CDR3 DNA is TGCGCCAGCAGCTGGACAGGGGCCCCCTACGAGCAGTACTTC. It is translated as CASSWTGAPYEQYF.

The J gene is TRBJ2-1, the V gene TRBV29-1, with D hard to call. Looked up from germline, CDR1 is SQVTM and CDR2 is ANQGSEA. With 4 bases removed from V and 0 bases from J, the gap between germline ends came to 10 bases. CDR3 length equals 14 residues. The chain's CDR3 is CSVGVGSSYNEQFF. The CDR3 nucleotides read TGCAGCGTTGGAGTCGGCAGCTCCTACAATGAGCAGTTCTTC.

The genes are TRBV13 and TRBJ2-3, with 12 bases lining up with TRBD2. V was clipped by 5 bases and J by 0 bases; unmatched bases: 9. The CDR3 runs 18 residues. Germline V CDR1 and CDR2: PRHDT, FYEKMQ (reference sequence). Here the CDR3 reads CASSPTSGGTFSTDTQYF. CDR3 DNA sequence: TGTGCCAGCAGCCCGACTAGCGGGGGAACGTTTAGCACAGATACGCAGTATTTT.

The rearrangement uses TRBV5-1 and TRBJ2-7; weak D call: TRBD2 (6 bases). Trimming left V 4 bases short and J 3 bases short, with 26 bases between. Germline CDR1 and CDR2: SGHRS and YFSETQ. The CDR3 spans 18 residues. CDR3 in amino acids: CASSRFGTPPGRSYEQYF. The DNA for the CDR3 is TGCGCCAGCAGCAGATTCGGGACTCCCCCCGGGCGTAGCTACGAGCAGTACTTC.

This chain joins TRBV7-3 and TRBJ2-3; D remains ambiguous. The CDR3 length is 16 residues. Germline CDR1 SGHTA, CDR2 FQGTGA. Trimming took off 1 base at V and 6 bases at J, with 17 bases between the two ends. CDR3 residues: CASSLSSGSAPDTQYF. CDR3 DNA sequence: TGTGCCAGCAGCTTAAGTTCGGGTAGTGCTCCCGATACGCAGTATTTT.

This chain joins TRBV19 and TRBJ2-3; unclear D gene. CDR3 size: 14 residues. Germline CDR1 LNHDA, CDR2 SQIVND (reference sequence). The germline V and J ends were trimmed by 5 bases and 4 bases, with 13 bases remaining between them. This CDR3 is CASSPRAAADTQYF. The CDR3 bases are TGTGCCAGTAGTCCCCGGGCGGCGGCAGATACGCAGTATTTT. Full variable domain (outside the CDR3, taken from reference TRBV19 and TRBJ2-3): DGGITQSPKYLFRKEGQNVTLSCEQNLNHDAMYWYRQDPGQGLRLIYYSQIVNDFQKGDIAEGYSVSREKKESFPLTVTSAQKNPTAFYLCASSPRAAADTQYFGPGTRLTVL.

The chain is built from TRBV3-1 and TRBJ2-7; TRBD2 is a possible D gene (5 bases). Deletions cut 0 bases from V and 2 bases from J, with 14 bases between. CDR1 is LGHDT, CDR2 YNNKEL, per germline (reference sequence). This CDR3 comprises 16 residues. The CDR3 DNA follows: TGTGCCAGCAGCCAAGACCCGGGCTGGGAGACCTACGAGCAGTACTTC. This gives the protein CASSQDPGWETYEQYF.

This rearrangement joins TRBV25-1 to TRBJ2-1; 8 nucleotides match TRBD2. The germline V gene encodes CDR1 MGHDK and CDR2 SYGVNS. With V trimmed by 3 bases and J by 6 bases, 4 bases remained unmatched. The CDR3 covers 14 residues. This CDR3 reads CASSDTGTSNEQFF. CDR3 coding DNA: TGTGCCAGCAGTGACACCGGGACTAGCAATGAGCAGTTCTTC.

The CDR3: CSVEDQGGDNYGYTF. Written as DNA, the CDR3 is TGCAGCGTTGAAGATCAAGGGGGCGACAACTATGGCTACACCTTC. V and J are TRBV29-1 and TRBJ1-2, with TRBD1 identical over 7 bases. Germline CDR1 and CDR2: SQVTM and ANQGSEA. Unmatched junction bases numbered 6, after V lost 0 bases and J lost 2 bases. The CDR3 has 15 residues.

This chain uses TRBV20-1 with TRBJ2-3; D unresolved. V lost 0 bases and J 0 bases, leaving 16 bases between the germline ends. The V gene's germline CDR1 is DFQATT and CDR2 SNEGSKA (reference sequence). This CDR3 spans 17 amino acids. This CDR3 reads CSARDSPVRPSTDTQYF. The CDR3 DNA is TGCAGTGCTAGAGATTCCCCAGTAAGACCTAGCACAGATACGCAGTATTTT.

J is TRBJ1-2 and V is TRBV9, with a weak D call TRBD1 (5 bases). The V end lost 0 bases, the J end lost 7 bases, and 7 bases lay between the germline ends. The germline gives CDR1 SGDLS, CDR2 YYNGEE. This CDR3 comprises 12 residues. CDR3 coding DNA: TGTGCCAGCAGCGTAGCGGGGGTTGGCTACACCTTC. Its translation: CASSVAGVGYTF.